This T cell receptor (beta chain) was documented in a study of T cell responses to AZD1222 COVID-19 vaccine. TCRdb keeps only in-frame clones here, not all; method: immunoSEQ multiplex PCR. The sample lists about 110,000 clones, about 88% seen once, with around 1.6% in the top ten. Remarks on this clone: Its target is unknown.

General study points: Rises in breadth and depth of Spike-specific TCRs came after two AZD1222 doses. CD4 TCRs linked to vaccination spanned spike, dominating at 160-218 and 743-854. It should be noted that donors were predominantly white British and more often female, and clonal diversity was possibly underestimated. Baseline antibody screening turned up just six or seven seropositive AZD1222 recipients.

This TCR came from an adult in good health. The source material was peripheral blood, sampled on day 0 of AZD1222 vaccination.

This CDR3 reads CASGESRNQPQHF. CDR3 sequence (DNA): TGCGCCAGCGGGGAGAGTCGTAATCAGCCCCAGCATTTT. The V gene is TRBV10-1, the J gene TRBJ1-5; D is unresolved. Germline CDR1 is WNHNN and CDR2 is SYGVQD (reference sequence). CDR3 length: 13 residues. V shed 8 bases and J shed 4 bases, with 12 bases lying between them.